The rows below give T cell receptor beta chains drawn from one sample of a study of blood T cell repertoires in COVID-19. The data were produced by immunoSEQ multiplex PCR, yet TCRdb's version contains in-frame clones alone and is incomplete. The sample includes around 67,000 clones, over 70% of them seen just once. The sequencing input was peripheral blood. These receptors all stem from a man between 45 and 60 years old with active COVID-19. Each CDR3 is given with its conserved first and last residue. Fields, in order: J gene, clone size, D gene, V gene, CDR3 DNA, CDR3 protein. The D gene is left open where the match is weak. Clone size appears in some rows only: once, few, many, or a class for an expanded clone.

j_call: TRBJ2-3; clone_size: -; d_call: TRBD2; v_call: TRBV6-5; cdr3_nt: TGTGCCAGCAGTTACTCGCCCAGCGGGGGGACAGATACGCAGTATTTT; cdr3_aa: CASSYSPSGGTDTQYF
j_call: TRBJ2-7; clone_size: once; d_call: TRBD2; v_call: TRBV2; cdr3_nt: TGTGCCAGCAGAGCCGATCTAGCGGGAGTGGAGCAGTACTTC; cdr3_aa: CASRADLAGVEQYF
j_call: TRBJ2-5; clone_size: -; d_call: -; v_call: TRBV30; cdr3_nt: TGTGCCTGGAGTGCGATTTACAAGGCAGGGACTCAAGAGACCCAGTACTTC; cdr3_aa: CAWSAIYKAGTQETQYF
j_call: TRBJ1-4; clone_size: -; d_call: -; v_call: TRBV2; cdr3_nt: TGTGCCAGCAGTACTAGGGGGTCTGAAAAACTGTTTTTT; cdr3_aa: CASSTRGSEKLFF
j_call: TRBJ1-1; clone_size: -; d_call: TRBD1; v_call: TRBV27; cdr3_nt: TGTGCCAGCTGGGGCGCAGGGGGGAACATGAACACTGAAGCTTTCTTT; cdr3_aa: CASWGAGGNMNTEAFF
j_call: TRBJ2-1; clone_size: -; d_call: TRBD2; v_call: TRBV27; cdr3_nt: TGTGCCAGCAGCCTCTTTTCGGAGCGGGGGCCAGGTCAGTTCTTC; cdr3_aa: CASSLFSERGPGQFF
j_call: TRBJ2-1; clone_size: -; d_call: TRBD2; v_call: TRBV6-6; cdr3_nt: TGTGCCAGCAGCCCCAGGGAGGGCGGGCAAAACAATGAGCAGTTCTTC; cdr3_aa: CASSPREGGQNNEQFF
j_call: TRBJ1-2; clone_size: -; d_call: TRBD1; v_call: TRBV28; cdr3_nt: TGTGCCAGCAGTTTTAACAGGGGGTCCTCGATGCACTATGGCTACACCTTC; cdr3_aa: CASSFNRGSSMHYGYTF
j_call: TRBJ2-5; clone_size: -; d_call: -; v_call: TRBV28; cdr3_nt: TGTGCCAGCTATACCCGGGGAAAGAGTGAGACCCAGTACTTC; cdr3_aa: CASYTRGKSETQYF
j_call: TRBJ2-1; clone_size: -; d_call: -; v_call: TRBV7-2; cdr3_nt: TGTGCCAGCAGCTTAAGTGGCTCCGCGGGCCCCTACAATGAGCAGTTCTTC; cdr3_aa: CASSLSGSAGPYNEQFF
j_call: TRBJ1-3; clone_size: -; d_call: -; v_call: TRBV6-5; cdr3_nt: TGTGCCAGCAGTTACCAGGGCACCATATATTTT; cdr3_aa: CASSYQGTIYF
j_call: TRBJ2-5; clone_size: few; d_call: -; v_call: TRBV5-4; cdr3_nt: TGTGCCAGCAGCTTGGTTCCCATCGAGACCCAGTACTTC; cdr3_aa: CASSLVPIETQYF
j_call: TRBJ2-1; clone_size: -; d_call: TRBD2; v_call: TRBV24-1; cdr3_nt: TGTGCCACCAGTGAAACTAGCGGGGGGGCCTACAATGAGCAGTTCTTC; cdr3_aa: CATSETSGGAYNEQFF
j_call: TRBJ2-1; clone_size: -; d_call: -; v_call: TRBV7-2; cdr3_nt: TGTGCCAGCAGACCAATCCCGGGAGACAAATTCTACAATGAGCAGTTCTTC; cdr3_aa: CASRPIPGDKFYNEQFF
j_call: TRBJ2-1; clone_size: -; d_call: TRBD2; v_call: TRBV4-3; cdr3_nt: TGCGCCAGCAGCCAGGCTGGGACTAGCAAGGTAATCTTCTTC; cdr3_aa: CASSQAGTSKVIFF
j_call: TRBJ2-3; clone_size: -; d_call: -; v_call: TRBV20-1; cdr3_nt: TGCAGTGCTAGTGCTGGGGCCCCAGATACGCAGTATTTT; cdr3_aa: CSASAGAPDTQYF
j_call: TRBJ2-7; clone_size: -; d_call: TRBD1; v_call: TRBV30; cdr3_nt: TGTGCCTGGGAGAGGGACAGGGCCGACGAGCAGTACTTC; cdr3_aa: CAWERDRADEQYF
j_call: TRBJ1-1; clone_size: -; d_call: -; v_call: TRBV19; cdr3_nt: TGTGCCACCGATGGCCGGAACACTGAAGCTTTCTTT; cdr3_aa: CATDGRNTEAFF
j_call: TRBJ2-1; clone_size: -; d_call: TRBD1; v_call: TRBV5-1; cdr3_nt: TGCGCCAGCAGCTTGGCGGGACAGGTGTACAATGAGCAGTTCTTC; cdr3_aa: CASSLAGQVYNEQFF
j_call: TRBJ2-7; clone_size: -; d_call: -; v_call: TRBV3-1/TRBV3-2; cdr3_nt: TGTGCCAGCAGCTTGACAGACTACGAGCAGTACTTC; cdr3_aa: CASSLTDYEQYF
j_call: TRBJ1-2; clone_size: -; d_call: -; v_call: TRBV5-6; cdr3_nt: TGTGCCAGCAGCTACAGGTTTGGCTACACCTTC; cdr3_aa: CASSYRFGYTF
j_call: TRBJ2-7; clone_size: -; d_call: TRBD1; v_call: TRBV6-5; cdr3_nt: TGTGCCAGCAGTATTACAGGGGCCGAGCAGTACTTC; cdr3_aa: CASSITGAEQYF
j_call: TRBJ1-5; clone_size: -; d_call: -; v_call: TRBV12-5; cdr3_nt: TGTGCTAGTGGTCCCCCGGGGGAAGGCCAGCCCCAGCATTTT; cdr3_aa: CASGPPGEGQPQHF
j_call: TRBJ2-7; clone_size: -; d_call: -; v_call: TRBV6-1; cdr3_nt: TGTGCCAGCAGTGAAGTCGCCTACGAGCAGTACTTC; cdr3_aa: CASSEVAYEQYF
j_call: TRBJ1-1; clone_size: -; d_call: -; v_call: TRBV13; cdr3_nt: TGTGCCAGCAGCTTAGCTCGAGCCGGGGCTTTCTTT; cdr3_aa: CASSLARAGAFF
j_call: TRBJ1-1; clone_size: -; d_call: -; v_call: TRBV3-1/TRBV3-2; cdr3_nt: TGTGCCAGCAGCGACTCGGACAGACTAAATGAAGCTTTCTTT; cdr3_aa: CASSDSDRLNEAFF
j_call: TRBJ2-1; clone_size: -; d_call: -; v_call: TRBV14; cdr3_nt: TGTGCCAGCAGCCCCCTAATGAGCTCCTACAATGAGCAGTTCTTC; cdr3_aa: CASSPLMSSYNEQFF
j_call: TRBJ2-2; clone_size: -; d_call: TRBD1; v_call: TRBV6-2/TRBV6-3; cdr3_nt: TGTGCCAGCAGTTACGAGCCGGGACAGGTGAATCTGTTTTTT; cdr3_aa: CASSYEPGQVNLFF
j_call: TRBJ2-3; clone_size: -; d_call: TRBD1; v_call: TRBV5-6; cdr3_nt: TGTGCCAGCAGCTCTGACAGGGGTGGCACAGATACGCAGTATTTT; cdr3_aa: CASSSDRGGTDTQYF